A single sample gave rise to the 19 T cell receptor beta chains below, sequenced in a study of CD8+ T cells in alopecia areata. As to treatment: oral pan-JAK inhibitor, 5-10 mg twice daily. Isolated RNA was reverse transcribed into cDNA used as the sequencing template. Repertoires were generated with immunoSEQ multiplex PCR, while TCRdb's copy carries only in-frame clones and drops some. In the table there are 150,000 to 200,000 clones, under 60% of which are singletons. Sequenced here: CD8+ T cells sorted from blood, sampled at week 24, from a patient treated with tofacitinib. Every receptor here comes from a human donor with alopecia areata.

As to this clone: Other DNA sequences within the sample encode an identical CDR3. The chain is built from TRBV29-1 and TRBJ2-7; D remains ambiguous. This CDR3 spans 11 amino acids. Germline CDR1 is SQVTM and CDR2 is ANQGSEA. V was clipped by 2 bases and J by 5 bases, with 7 bases between them. In nucleotides, the CDR3 is TGCAGCGTTGAAAGCCGTGACGAGCAGTACTTC. Translated: CSVESRDEQYF.

This clone showed up just once. The genes are TRBV30 and TRBJ1-2; no firm D call. CDR3 size: 11 residues. V lost 2 bases to trimming and J lost 7 bases, with 8 bases between them. Germline V gives CDR1 GTSNPN, CDR2 SVGIG (reference sequence). The CDR3 bases are TGTGCCTGGAGTCCATCGATTGGCTACACCTTC. Encoded protein: CAWSPSIGYTF.

V usage is TRBV13 and J usage is TRBJ1-1, with a weak D call TRBD1 (5 bases). CDR1 is PRHDT, CDR2 FYEKMQ, per germline (reference sequence). CDR3 size: 12 residues. Trimming removed 4 bases from V and 6 bases from J, with 9 bases in between. The CDR3 sequence: CASSWGRAEAFF. CDR3 in DNA: TGTGCCAGCAGCTGGGGGAGAGCTGAAGCTTTCTTT.

The chain carries TRBV4-2 and TRBJ2-7; possible D gene TRBD1, 6 bases. Germline values: CDR1 LGHNA, CDR2 YNFKEQ. V dropped 1 base and J dropped 0 bases, with 10 bases sitting between them. The CDR3 has 15 residues. The CDR3 DNA sequence: TGTGCCAGCAGCCAAGGGACAGTGCCCTCCTACGAGCAGTACTTC. Translation gives CASSQGTVPSYEQYF.

This chain connects TRBV13 to TRBJ2-3; TRBD1 matches at 10 bases. Germline assignment: CDR1 PRHDT and CDR2 FYEKMQ (reference sequence). V was clipped by 0 bases and J by 3 bases; unmatched bases: 0. There are 15 residues in the CDR3. The chain's CDR3 is CASSLGGQGTDTQYF. DNA of the CDR3: TGTGCCAGCAGCTTAGGGGGACAGGGGACAGATACGCAGTATTTT.

V gene TRBV23-1 combines with J gene TRBJ1-5; D possibly corresponds to TRBD1 (5 bases). TRBV23-1 is marked as an open reading frame, function uncertain. Trimming shortened V by 6 bases and J by 6 bases, and 36 bases separated the two germline ends. The CDR3 is 21 residues long. CDR3 residues: CASSSKGKGRRRSPSRQPQHF. CDR3 DNA sequence: TGCGCCAGCAGCTCCAAGGGGAAAGGTAGGCGAAGATCCCCATCCCGTCAGCCCCAGCATTTT.

This clone was seen more than once but under ten times. The genes are TRBV29-1 and TRBJ1-5; possible D gene TRBD1, 6 bases. Per germline, CDR1 SQVTM and CDR2 ANQGSEA. The CDR3 is 13 amino acids. The V end was cut by 6 bases, the J end by 5 bases, with 14 bases between. This chain's CDR3 is CSVASGVDQPQHF. The CDR3, as DNA: TGCAGCGTAGCTTCAGGGGTGGATCAGCCCCAGCATTTT.

The sample holds a few counts of this clone. The rearrangement joins TRBV29-1 to TRBJ1-2, with 7 bases aligning to TRBD1. V shed 4 bases, J shed 2 bases, and the junction held 10 bases outside the gene matches. The CDR3 totals 15 residues. Germline values: CDR1 SQVTM, CDR2 ANQGSEA. The CDR3: CSVGSLRTGNYGYTF. Here the CDR3 DNA reads TGCAGCGTTGGTTCCTTGAGGACAGGAAACTATGGCTACACCTTC.

The gene calls are TRBV7-8 and TRBJ1-2, with D tentatively TRBD1 (5 bases). Germline lookup yields CDR1 SGHVS and CDR2 FQNEAQ. V was clipped by 1 base and J by 0 bases, with 15 bases between them. The CDR3 consists of 17 residues. CDR3 nucleotides: TGTGCCAGCAGCTTAGGACCGGACATCATTACTAACTATGGCTACACCTTC. Protein product: CASSLGPDIITNYGYTF.

The rearrangement links TRBV12-5 to TRBJ1-2, with a possible D match to TRBD1 (5 bases). The ends were cut back, 1 base at V and 8 bases at J, with 8 bases in the middle. Germline assignment: CDR1 LGHNT and CDR2 FRNRAP. This CDR3 contains 12 residues. CDR3 residues: CASGLGGIGYTF. CDR3 DNA sequence: TGTGCTAGTGGTTTGGGGGGGATCGGCTACACCTTC.

The chain couples TRBV7-2 to TRBJ1-5, with D maybe TRBD1 (5 bases). The CDR3 length is 16 residues. Germline lookup yields CDR1 SGHTA and CDR2 FQGNSA. With 1 base removed from V and 0 bases from J, the gap between germline ends came to 10 bases. CDR3 in DNA: TGTGCCAGCAGCTTAGACGCCAGGGTTAGCAATCAGCCCCAGCATTTT. Residues: CASSLDARVSNQPQHF.

The V call is TRBV27, the J call TRBJ1-6; D is uncertain. This CDR3 has 14 residues. Germline V lookup: CDR1 MNHEY, CDR2 SMNVEV (reference sequence). Trimming removed 10 bases from V and 6 bases from J, with 16 bases in between. In DNA, the CDR3 is TGTGCCACAGCTCGGGGAGGAAGTAATTCACCCCTCCACTTT. Amino acids: CATARGGSNSPLHF.

The chain employs TRBV4-1 and TRBJ1-5; D gene unclear. The V gene lost 0 bases and the J gene lost 6 bases, with 12 bases spanning the gap. This CDR3 region has 15 residues. The V gene's germline CDR1 is MGHRA and CDR2 YSYEKL. The CDR3 here is CASSQDPRARQPQHF. Here the CDR3 DNA reads TGCGCCAGCAGCCAAGACCCCCGGGCCCGTCAGCCCCAGCATTTT.

This sequence joins TRBV10-3 and TRBJ2-2; the D gene is possibly TRBD2 (5 bases). Between the trimmed V and J ends, which lost 3 bases and 1 base, there was a span of 12 bases. The germline gives CDR1 ENHRY, CDR2 SYGVKD. This CDR3 region has 16 residues. The DNA of the CDR3 is TGTGCCATCAGTGATGAGGGAGACGGGAACACCGGGGAGCTGTTTTTT. This gives the protein CAISDEGDGNTGELFF.

The CDR3 spells CAWMWGNEQFF. CDR3 sequence (DNA): TGTGCCTGGATGTGGGGAAATGAGCAGTTCTTC. J is TRBJ2-1 and V is TRBV30; no clear D. The CDR3 consists of 11 residues. V was shortened by 4 bases and J by 7 bases, with 8 bases between the two germline ends. Germline CDR1 and CDR2: GTSNPN and SVGIG (reference sequence).

The chain is built from TRBV29-1 and TRBJ2-1; maybe TRBD1 (6 bases). Germline CDR1 and CDR2: SQVTM and ANQGSEA. CDR3 length: 10 amino acids. The V and J ends lost 6 bases and 11 bases respectively, with 11 bases between them. As DNA, the CDR3 is TGCAGCGTCCAGGGGCAGAAGCAGTTCTTC. This codes for CSVQGQKQFF.

This clone occurred once. This sequence joins TRBV29-1 and TRBJ1-1; 8 bases are a match to TRBD1. This CDR3 has 15 residues. Germline V gives CDR1 SQVTM, CDR2 ANQGSEA. V lost 0 bases and J lost 4; bases outside the gene matches: 7. The CDR3 sequence: CSVEDRTGLGTEAFF. The CDR3 DNA sequence: TGCAGCGTTGAAGACCGGACAGGGCTTGGCACTGAAGCTTTCTTT.

This chain connects TRBV5-7 to TRBJ1-4, with 7 positions matching TRBD1. TRBV5-7 is designated an ORF whose function remains uncertain. The CDR3 consists of 14 residues. V gave up 4 bases and J gave up 3 bases; unmatched junction bases: 3. In DNA form, the CDR3 reads TGTGCCAGCAGCCACGGGACAGCTAATGAAAAACTGTTTTTT. It yields the protein CASSHGTANEKLFF.

This clone was detected once. The rearrangement joins TRBV11-2 to TRBJ2-7; 7 bases are a match to TRBD1. The CDR3 runs 17 residues. Germline trimming cut 1 base from V and 0 bases from J; bases unmatched to any gene: 9. CDR1 is SGHAT, CDR2 FQNNGV, per germline. CDR3 nucleotides: TGTGCCAGCAGCTTAGGGAGACAGGGAATCCGCTCCTACGAGCAGTACTTC. This sequence encodes CASSLGRQGIRSYEQYF.